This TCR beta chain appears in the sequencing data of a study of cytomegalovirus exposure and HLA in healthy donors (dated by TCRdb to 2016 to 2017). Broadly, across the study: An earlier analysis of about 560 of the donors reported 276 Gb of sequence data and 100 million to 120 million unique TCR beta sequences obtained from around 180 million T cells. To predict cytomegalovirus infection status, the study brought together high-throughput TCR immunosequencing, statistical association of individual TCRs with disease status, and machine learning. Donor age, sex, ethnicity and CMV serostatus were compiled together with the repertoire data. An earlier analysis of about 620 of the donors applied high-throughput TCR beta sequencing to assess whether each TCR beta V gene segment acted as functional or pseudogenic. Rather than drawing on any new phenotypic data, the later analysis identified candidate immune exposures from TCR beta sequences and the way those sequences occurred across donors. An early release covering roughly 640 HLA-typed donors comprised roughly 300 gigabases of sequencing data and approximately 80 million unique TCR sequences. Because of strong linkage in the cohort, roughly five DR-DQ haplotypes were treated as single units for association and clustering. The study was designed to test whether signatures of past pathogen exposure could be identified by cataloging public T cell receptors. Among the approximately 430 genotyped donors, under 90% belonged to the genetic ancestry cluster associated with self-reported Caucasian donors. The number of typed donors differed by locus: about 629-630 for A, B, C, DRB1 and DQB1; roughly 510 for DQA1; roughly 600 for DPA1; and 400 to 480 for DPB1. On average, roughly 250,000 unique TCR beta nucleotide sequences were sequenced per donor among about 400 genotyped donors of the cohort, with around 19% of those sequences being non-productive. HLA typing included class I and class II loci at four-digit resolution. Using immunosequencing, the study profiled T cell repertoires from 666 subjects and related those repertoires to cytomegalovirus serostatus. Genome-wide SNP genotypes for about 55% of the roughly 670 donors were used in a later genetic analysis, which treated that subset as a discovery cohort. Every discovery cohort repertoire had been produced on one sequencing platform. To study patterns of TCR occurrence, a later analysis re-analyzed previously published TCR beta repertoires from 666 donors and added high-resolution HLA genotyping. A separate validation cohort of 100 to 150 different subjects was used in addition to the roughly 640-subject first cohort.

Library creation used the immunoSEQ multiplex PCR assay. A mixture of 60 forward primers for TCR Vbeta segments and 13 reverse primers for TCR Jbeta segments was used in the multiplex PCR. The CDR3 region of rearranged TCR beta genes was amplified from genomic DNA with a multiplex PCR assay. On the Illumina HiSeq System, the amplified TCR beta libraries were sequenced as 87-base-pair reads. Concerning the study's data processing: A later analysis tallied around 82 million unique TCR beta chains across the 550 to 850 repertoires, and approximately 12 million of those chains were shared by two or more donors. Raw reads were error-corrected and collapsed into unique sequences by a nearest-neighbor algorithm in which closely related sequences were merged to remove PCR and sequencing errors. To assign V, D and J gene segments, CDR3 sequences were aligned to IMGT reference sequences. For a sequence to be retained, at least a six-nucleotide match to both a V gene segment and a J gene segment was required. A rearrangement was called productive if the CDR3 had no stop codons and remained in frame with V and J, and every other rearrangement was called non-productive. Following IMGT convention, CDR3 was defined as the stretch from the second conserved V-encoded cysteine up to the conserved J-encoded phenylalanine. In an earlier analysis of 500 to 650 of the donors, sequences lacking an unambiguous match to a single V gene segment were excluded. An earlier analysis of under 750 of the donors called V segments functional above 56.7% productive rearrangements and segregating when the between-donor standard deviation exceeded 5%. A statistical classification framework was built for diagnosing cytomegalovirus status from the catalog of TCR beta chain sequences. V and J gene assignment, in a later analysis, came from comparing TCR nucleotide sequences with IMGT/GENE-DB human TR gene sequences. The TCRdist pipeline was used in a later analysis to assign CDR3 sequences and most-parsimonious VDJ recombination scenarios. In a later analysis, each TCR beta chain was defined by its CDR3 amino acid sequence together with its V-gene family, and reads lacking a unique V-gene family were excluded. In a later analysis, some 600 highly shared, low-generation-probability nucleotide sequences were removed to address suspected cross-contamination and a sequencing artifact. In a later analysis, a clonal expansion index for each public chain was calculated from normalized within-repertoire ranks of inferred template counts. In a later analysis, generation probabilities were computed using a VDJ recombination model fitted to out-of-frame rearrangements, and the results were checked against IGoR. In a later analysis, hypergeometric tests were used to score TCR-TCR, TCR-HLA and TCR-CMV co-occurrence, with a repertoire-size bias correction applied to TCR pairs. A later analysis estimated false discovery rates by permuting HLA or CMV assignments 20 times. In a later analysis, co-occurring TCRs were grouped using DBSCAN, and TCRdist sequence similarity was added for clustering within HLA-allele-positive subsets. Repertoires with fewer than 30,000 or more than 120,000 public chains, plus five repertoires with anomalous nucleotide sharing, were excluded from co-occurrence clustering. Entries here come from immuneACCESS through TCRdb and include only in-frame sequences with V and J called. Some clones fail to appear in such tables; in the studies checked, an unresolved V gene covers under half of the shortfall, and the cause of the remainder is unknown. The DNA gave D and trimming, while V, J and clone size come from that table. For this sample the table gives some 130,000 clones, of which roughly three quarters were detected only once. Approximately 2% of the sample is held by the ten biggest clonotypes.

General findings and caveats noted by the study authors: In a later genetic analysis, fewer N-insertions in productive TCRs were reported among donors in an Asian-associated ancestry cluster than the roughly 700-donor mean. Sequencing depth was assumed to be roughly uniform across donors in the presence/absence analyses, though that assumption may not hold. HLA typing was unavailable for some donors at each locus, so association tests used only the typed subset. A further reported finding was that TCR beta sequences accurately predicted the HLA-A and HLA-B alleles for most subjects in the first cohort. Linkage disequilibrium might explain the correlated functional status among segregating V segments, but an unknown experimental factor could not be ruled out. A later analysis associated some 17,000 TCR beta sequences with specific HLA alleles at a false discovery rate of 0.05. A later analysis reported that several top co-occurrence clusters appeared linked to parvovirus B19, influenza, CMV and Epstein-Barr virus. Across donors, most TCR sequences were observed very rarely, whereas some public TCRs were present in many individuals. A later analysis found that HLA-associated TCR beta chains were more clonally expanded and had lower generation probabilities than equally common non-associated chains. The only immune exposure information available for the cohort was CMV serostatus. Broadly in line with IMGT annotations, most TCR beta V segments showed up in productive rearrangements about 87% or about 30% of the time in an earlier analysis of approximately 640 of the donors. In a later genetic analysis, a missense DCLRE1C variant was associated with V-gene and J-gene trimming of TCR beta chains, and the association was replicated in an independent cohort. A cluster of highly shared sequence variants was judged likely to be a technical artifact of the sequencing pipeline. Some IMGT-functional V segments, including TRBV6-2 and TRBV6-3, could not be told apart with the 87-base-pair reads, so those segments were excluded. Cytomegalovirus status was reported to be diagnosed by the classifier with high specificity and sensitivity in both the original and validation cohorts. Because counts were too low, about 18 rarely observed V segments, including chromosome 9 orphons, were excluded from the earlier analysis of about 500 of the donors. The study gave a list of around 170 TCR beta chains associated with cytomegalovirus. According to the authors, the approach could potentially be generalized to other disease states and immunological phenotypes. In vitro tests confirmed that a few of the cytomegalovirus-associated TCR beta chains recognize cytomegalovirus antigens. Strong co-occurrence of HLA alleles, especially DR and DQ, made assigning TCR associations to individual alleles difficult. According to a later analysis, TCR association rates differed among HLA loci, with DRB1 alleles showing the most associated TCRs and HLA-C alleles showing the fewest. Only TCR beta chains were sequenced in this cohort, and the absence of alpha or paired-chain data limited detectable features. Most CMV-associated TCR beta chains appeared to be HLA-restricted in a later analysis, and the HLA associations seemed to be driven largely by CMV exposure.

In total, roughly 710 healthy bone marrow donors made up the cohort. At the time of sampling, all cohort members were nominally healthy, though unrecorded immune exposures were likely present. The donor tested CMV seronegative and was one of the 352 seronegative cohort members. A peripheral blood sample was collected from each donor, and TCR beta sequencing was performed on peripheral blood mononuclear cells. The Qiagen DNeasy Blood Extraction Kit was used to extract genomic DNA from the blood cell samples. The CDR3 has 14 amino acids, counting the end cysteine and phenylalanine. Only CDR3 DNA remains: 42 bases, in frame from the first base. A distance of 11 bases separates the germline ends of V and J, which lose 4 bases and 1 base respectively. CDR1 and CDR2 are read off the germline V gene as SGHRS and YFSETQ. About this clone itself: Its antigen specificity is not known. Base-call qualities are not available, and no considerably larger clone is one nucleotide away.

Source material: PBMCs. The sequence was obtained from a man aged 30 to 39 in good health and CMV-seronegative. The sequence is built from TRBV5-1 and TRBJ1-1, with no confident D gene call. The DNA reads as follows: TGCGCCAGCAGCCTCCTGCCCGGGAACACTGAAGCTTTCTTT. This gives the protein CASSLLPGNTEAFF.